The 5 T cell receptor beta chains given below trace back to one sample, sequenced in a study of T cells in Graves' hyperthyroidism and ophthalmopathy. Amplification yielded TCR beta CDR3 regions, with RNA transcripts as the source. During a first-round RT-PCR of the TCR CDR3, the HTBI primer set was used. MiXCR, applied by TCRdb to the multiplex PCR reads, yields one record per CDR3 protein. The sample shows approximately 720,000 distinct CDR3 sequences, roughly 20% of them seen only once. The sample consisted of blood. All receptors derive from a woman in her forties or fifties with Graves' hyperthyroidism that later progressed to Graves' ophthalmopathy.

This clonotype was picked up many times. The chain combines TRBV7-9 with TRBJ2-5; maybe TRBD1 (6 bases). The V end lost 4 bases, the J end lost 5 bases, and 17 bases lay between the germline ends. CDR1 is SEHNR, CDR2 FQNEAQ, per germline (reference sequence). CDR3 length: 15 amino acids. The CDR3 region has the DNA TGTGCCAGCAGCTCCAATGGGGCAGGGGAGGAGACCCAGTACTTC. The encoded protein is CASSSNGAGEETQYF.

This clonotype was counted only a few times. This chain connects TRBV20-1 to TRBJ2-5; TRBD2 aligns across 10 bases. Germline CDR1 DFQATT, CDR2 SNEGSKA (reference sequence). V was pared by 5 bases and J by 3 bases, with 6 bases of the junction left unmatched. This CDR3 contains 14 residues. The CDR3 loop reads CSALGGLAEETQYF. CDR3 nucleotides: TGCAGTGCTTTGGGTGGACTAGCGGAAGAGACCCAGTACTTC.

This clonotype was found many times. The chain employs TRBV18 and TRBJ2-7; D not certain. The V and J ends lost 3 bases and 1 base respectively, with 7 bases between them. There are 13 residues in the CDR3. CDR1 KGHSH and CDR2 LQKENI come from the germline V gene. CDR3 loop: CASSPMGSYEQYF. CDR3 DNA sequence: TGTGCCAGCTCACCGATGGGTTCCTACGAGCAGTACTTC.

Concerning this clonotype itself: This clone may be a read error of a much larger clone one base away. This sequence joins TRBV15 and TRBJ1-2, with D perhaps matching TRBD1 (5 bases). Germline assignment: CDR1 LNHNV and CDR2 YYDKDF (reference sequence). CDR3 length equals 15 residues. CDR3 DNA sequence: TGTGCCGCCAGCAGCCCAAGGGCCAGGGACTATGGCTACACCTTC. This encodes CAASSPRARDYGYTF.

The rearrangement links TRBV20-1 to TRBJ1-2, with a tentative D call TRBD1 (5 bases). Germline V CDR1 and CDR2: DFQATT, SNEGSKA (reference sequence). This CDR3 is 16 amino acids long. Trimming removed 0 bases from V and 4 bases from J, with 18 bases in between. The CDR3 reads CSARESRDFKPYGYTF. CDR3 DNA sequence: TGCAGTGCTAGAGAATCCCGGGACTTTAAACCCTATGGCTACACCTTC.